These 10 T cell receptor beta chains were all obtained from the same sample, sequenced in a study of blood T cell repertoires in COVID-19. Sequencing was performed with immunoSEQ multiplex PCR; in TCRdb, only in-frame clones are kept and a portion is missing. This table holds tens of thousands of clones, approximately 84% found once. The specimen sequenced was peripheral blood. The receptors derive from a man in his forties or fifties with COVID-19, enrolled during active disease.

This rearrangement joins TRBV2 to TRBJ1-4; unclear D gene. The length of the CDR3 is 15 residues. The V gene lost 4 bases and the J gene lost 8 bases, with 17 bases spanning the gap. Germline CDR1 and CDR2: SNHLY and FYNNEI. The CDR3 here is CASSVYGRVGEKLFF. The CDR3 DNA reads TGTGCCAGCAGTGTCTACGGGCGGGTAGGAGAAAAACTGTTTTTT. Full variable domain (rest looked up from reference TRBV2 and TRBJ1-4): EPEVTQTPSHQVTQMGQEVILRCVPISNHLYFYWYRQILGQKVEFLVSFYNNEISEKSEIFDDQFSVERPDGSNFTLKIRSTKLEDSAMYFCASSVYGRVGEKLFFGSGTQLSVL.

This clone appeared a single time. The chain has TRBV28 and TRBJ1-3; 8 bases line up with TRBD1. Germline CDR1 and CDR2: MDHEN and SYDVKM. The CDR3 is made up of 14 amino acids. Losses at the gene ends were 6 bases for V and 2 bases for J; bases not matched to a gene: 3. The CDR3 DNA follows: TGTGCCAGCAGAAAACAGGGGGCTGGAAACACCATATATTTT. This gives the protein CASRKQGAGNTIYF.

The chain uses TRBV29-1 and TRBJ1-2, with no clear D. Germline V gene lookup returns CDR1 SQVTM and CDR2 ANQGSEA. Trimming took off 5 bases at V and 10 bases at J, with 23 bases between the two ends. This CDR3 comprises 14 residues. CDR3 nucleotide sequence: TGCAGCGTTCGGCCCCCGACTGGAGGCCTATCCTACACCTTC. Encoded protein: CSVRPPTGGLSYTF.

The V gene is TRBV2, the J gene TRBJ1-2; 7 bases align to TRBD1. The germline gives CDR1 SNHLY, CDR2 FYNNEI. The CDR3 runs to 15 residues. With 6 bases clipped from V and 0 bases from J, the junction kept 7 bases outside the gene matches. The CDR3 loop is CASSQAQGTNYGYTF. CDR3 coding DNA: TGTGCCAGCAGCCAAGCACAGGGGACTAACTATGGCTACACCTTC.

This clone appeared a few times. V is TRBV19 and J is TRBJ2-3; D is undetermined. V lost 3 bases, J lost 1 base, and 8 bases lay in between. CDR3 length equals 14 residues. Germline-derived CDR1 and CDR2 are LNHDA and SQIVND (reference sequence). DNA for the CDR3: TGTGCCAGTAGTATTCTCTACGGCACAGATACGCAGTATTTT. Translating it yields CASSILYGTDTQYF.

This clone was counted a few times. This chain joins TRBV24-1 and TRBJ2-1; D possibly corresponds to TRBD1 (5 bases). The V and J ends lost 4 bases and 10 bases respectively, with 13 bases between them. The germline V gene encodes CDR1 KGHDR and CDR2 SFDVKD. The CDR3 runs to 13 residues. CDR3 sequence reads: CATSDLRQSEQFF. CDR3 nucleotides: TGTGCCACCAGTGACCTAAGACAGAGCGAGCAGTTCTTC.

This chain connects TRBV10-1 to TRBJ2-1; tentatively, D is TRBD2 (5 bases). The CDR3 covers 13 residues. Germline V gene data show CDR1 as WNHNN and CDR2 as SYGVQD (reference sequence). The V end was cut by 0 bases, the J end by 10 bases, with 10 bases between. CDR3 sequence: CASSESRWEEQFF. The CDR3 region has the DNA TGCGCCAGCAGTGAGTCGAGGTGGGAGGAGCAGTTCTTC.

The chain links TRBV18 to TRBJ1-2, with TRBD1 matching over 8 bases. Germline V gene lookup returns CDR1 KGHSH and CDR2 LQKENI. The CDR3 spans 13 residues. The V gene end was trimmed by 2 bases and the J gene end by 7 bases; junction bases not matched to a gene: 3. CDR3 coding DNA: TGTGCCAGCTCACCAGAGACAGGGGTTGGCTACACCTTC. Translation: CASSPETGVGYTF.

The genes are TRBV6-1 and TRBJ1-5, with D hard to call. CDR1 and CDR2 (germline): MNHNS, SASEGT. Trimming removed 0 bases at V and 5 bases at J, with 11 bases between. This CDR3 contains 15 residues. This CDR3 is CASSEAGQVHQPQHF. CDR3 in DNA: TGTGCCAGCAGTGAAGCTGGGCAGGTTCATCAGCCCCAGCATTTT.

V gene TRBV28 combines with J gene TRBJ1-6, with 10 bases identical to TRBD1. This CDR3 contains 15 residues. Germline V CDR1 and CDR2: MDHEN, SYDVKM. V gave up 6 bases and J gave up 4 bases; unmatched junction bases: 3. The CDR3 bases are TGTGCCAGCAGGCCGGGACAGGGGTATAATTCACCCCTCCACTTT. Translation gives CASRPGQGYNSPLHF.